This T cell receptor (beta chain) was identified during a study of Graves' ophthalmopathy and Graves' hyperthyroidism. The CDR3 has 13 residues. The ends were cut back, 6 bases at V and 5 bases at J, with 13 bases in the middle. This clonotype has ten or more counts. Its antigen is not known. The authors amplified TCR beta CDR3 regions, and they did so from RNA transcripts for repertoire sequencing. RT-PCR with HTBI primers came first, then second-round multiplex PCR. MiXCR, applied by TCRdb to the multiplex PCR reads, yields one record per CDR3 protein. This sample has about 480,000 distinct CDR3 sequences; 14% occur once, and the top ten carry 9.8%. Study conclusions and caveats: Ophthalmopathy progression predictions by the model showed roughly 77% specificity and about 70% sensitivity.

Donors with ophthalmopathy: moderate-to-severe activity, CAS ≥3, NOSPECS ≥4, duration under 3 months. Patients with other autoimmune diseases, uncontrolled infections, pregnancy or lactation were excluded. The authors isolated PBMCs from 8 to 10 ml of fresh peripheral blood. What was sequenced was blood. This chain links TRBV12-3 or TRBV12-4 with TRBJ1-1, with a possible D match to TRBD1 (5 bases). The receptor was isolated from a woman in her 30s with Graves' ophthalmopathy. CDR3 sequence reads: CASRGTGATEAFF. In DNA, the CDR3 is TGTGCCAGCAGGGGGACGGGAGCGACTGAAGCTTTCTTT.